The entry that follows covers one TCR beta chain sequence. The antigen is undetermined. The CDR3 runs to 13 residues. Germline values: CDR1 SGHRS, CDR2 YFSETQ. Trimming shortened V by 3 bases and J by 4 bases, and 8 bases separated the two germline ends. These data are taken from a study of cytomegalovirus exposure and HLA in healthy donors. The wider study: Membership in the Caucasian-associated ancestry cluster was found for around four fifths of almost 400 genotyped donors. Findings and caveats of the study: Presence/absence analyses rested on an assumption that sequencing depth was roughly uniform across donors.

Each donor was nominally healthy when sampled (though unrecorded immune exposures were likely). 60 Vbeta and 13 Jbeta primers were used in PCR. TCRdb's table, derived via immunoSEQ multiplex PCR, lists solely in-frame clones and lacks some. The sample includes more than 150,000 clones, around 77% seen only once; the top ten take 1.5% to 2%. The sample taken for sequencing was PBMCs. V usage is TRBV5-1 and J usage is TRBJ1-5, with D possibly being TRBD1 (6 bases). This receptor was taken from a woman in her 30s in good health and CMV-seronegative. The CDR3 bases are TGCGCCAGCAGCTCCGGACAGAATCAGCCCCAGCATTTT. Its protein is CASSSGQNQPQHF.